This T cell receptor beta chain was profiled in a study of naive and memory T cell subsets. Study-wide points: A few larger clonotypes appeared in naive repertoires, especially CD8, possibly memory cells re-expressing CD45RA.

The beta constant-region primer was an equimolar mix of two oligonucleotides covering TRBC1 and TRBC2. Nested alpha and beta constant-region primers with the SP2 primer drove four PCR rounds on ligated cDNA. A single record per CDR3 protein comes from TCRdb applying MiXCR to the UMI-ligation and nested PCR reads. In the table there are some 82,000 distinct CDR3 sequences, roughly 10% of which are singletons. In its sample, this clonotype was seen a few times. Its specificity is unknown. CMV status came from CD4+ T cell IFNgamma after overnight CMV lysate stimulation of fresh PBMCs. Sequenced: naive CD4+ T cells from blood. The receptor comes from a human donor in good health.

CDR3: CASSLHSGGRYEQYF. In DNA, the CDR3 is TGTGCCAGCAGTCTCCATAGCGGGGGGCGTTACGAGCAGTACTTC. V usage is TRBV12-3 or TRBV12-4 and J usage is TRBJ2-7; TRBD2 matches at 10 bases. The length of the CDR3 is 15 residues. With 5 bases clipped from V and 4 bases from J, the junction kept 8 bases outside the gene matches.